These 32 T cell receptor beta chains originate from one sample sequenced in a study of technical replicates of blood from four donors. Clones were sequenced by immunoSEQ multiplex PCR, and TCRdb holds only the in-frame ones, with some missing. The data hold around 100,000 clones, with approximately 96% observed a single time. Source material: T cells isolated from PBMCs. Receptors originate from a human donor in good health.

The chain employs TRBV11-3 and TRBJ2-1; tentatively, D is TRBD2 (6 bases). The CDR3 totals 15 residues. Per germline, CDR1 SGHNT and CDR2 YENEEA. Trimming took 2 bases from V and 3 from J, leaving 11 bases between them. The CDR3 coding sequence is TGTGCCAGCAGCTTATTTCTTAGCGGCTACAATGAGCAGTTCTTC. Amino acids: CASSLFLSGYNEQFF.

This chain joins TRBV27 and TRBJ2-1; 7 nucleotides agree with TRBD1. Per the germline V gene, CDR1 is MNHEY and CDR2 is SMNVEV (reference sequence). The CDR3 has 12 residues. The CDR3 here is CGTGPSYNEQFF. Here the CDR3 DNA reads TGTGGGACAGGACCTTCCTACAATGAGCAGTTCTTC.

The chain recombines TRBV6-6 with TRBJ1-1, with TRBD1 as a possible D gene (5 bases). This CDR3 has 15 residues. From germline, CDR1 is MNHNY and CDR2 SVGAGI (reference sequence). V dropped 5 bases and J dropped 5 bases, with 18 bases sitting between them. CDR3 bases: TGTGCCAGCAGTCAATTACCAACTGGACAAACTGAAGCTTTCTTT. Residues: CASSQLPTGQTEAFF.

The rearrangement links TRBV2 to TRBJ2-3, with 8 bases aligning to TRBD1. The V gene end was trimmed by 4 bases and the J gene end by 5 bases; junction bases not matched to a gene: 8. Germline CDR1 and CDR2: SNHLY and FYNNEI. This CDR3 region has 15 residues. CDR3 sequence reads: CASSGRGQGRDTQYF. DNA for the CDR3: TGTGCCAGCAGTGGGCGTGGACAGGGAAGAGATACGCAGTATTTT.

The count of this clone is one. V is TRBV27 and J is TRBJ2-5; D call uncertain. V gave up 6 bases and J gave up 0 bases, with 8 bases separating them. The CDR3 sequence is 13 residues long. CDR1 and CDR2 from the germline V gene are MNHEY and SMNVEV (reference sequence). The CDR3 sequence is CASSPIHQETQYF. The CDR3 DNA sequence: TGTGCCAGCAGCCCAATTCACCAAGAGACCCAGTACTTC.

Regarding this clone: The sample holds other DNA sequences that translate to the same CDR3. The chain carries TRBV6-5 and TRBJ1-5; no reliable D call. CDR1 MNHEY and CDR2 SVGAGI come from the germline V gene. The length of the CDR3 is 13 residues. Between the trimmed V and J ends, which lost 0 bases and 7 bases, there was a span of 7 bases. The CDR3 reads CASSYSEGQPQHF. CDR3 in DNA: TGTGCCAGCAGTTACTCAGAGGGACAGCCCCAGCATTTT.

This clone has just one count. The gene calls are TRBV7-9 and TRBJ2-5, with D maybe TRBD1 (6 bases). The length of the CDR3 is 13 residues. Germline V gene lookup returns CDR1 SEHNR and CDR2 FQNEAQ (reference sequence). V was clipped by 9 bases and J by 4 bases, with 15 bases between them. The DNA for the CDR3 is TGTGCCAGTGATTGGCAGGGGATAGAGACCCAGTACTTC. It specifies CASDWQGIETQYF.

The chain recombines TRBV9 with TRBJ2-4; 13 positions agree with TRBD2. The V and J ends lost 3 bases and 4 bases, in that order; junction bases with no gene match: 1. The CDR3 loop spans 15 amino acids. The V gene's germline CDR1 is SGDLS and CDR2 YYNGEE. CDR3 sequence reads: CASSGTSGRKNIQYF. The CDR3 DNA follows: TGTGCCAGCAGCGGGACTAGCGGGAGAAAAAACATTCAGTACTTC.

The J gene is TRBJ1-2, the V gene TRBV27; D not resolved. Trimming stripped 5 bases from V and 3 bases from J, with 10 bases between. This CDR3 comprises 13 residues. The germline gives CDR1 MNHEY, CDR2 SMNVEV (reference sequence). The CDR3 DNA follows: TGTGCCAGCAGTACGACTGCCCACTATGGCTACACCTTC. Translated, it gives CASSTTAHYGYTF.

The CDR3 DNA is TGTGCCATCGGACAGGGTGTAGGTGAAAAACTGTTTTTT. Its protein product is CAIGQGVGEKLFF. The chain combines TRBV6-1 with TRBJ1-4, with 8 bases aligning to TRBD1. The CDR3 is 13 residues long. J gave up 7 bases and V 10 bases, and 8 bases lay outside the gene matches. Germline V gene sequence: CDR1 MNHNS, CDR2 SASEGT.

The chain employs TRBV5-1 and TRBJ2-2, with 8 bases lining up with TRBD1. The germline V gene has CDR1 SGHRS and CDR2 YFSETQ. V gave up 7 bases and J gave up 2 bases; unmatched junction bases: 10. This CDR3 region has 16 residues. Here the CDR3 reads CASSRTGNTNTGELFF. Here the CDR3 DNA reads TGCGCCAGCTCTCGGACAGGGAATACTAACACCGGGGAGCTGTTTTTT.

This chain links TRBV27 with TRBJ2-1, with no clear D. Trimming removed 7 bases at V and 4 bases at J, with 5 bases between. Germline V gene data show CDR1 as MNHEY and CDR2 as SMNVEV (reference sequence). CDR3 length equals 11 residues. This CDR3 is CASTGYNEQFF. The CDR3 DNA is TGTGCCAGCACGGGTTACAATGAGCAGTTCTTC.

This chain uses TRBV13 with TRBJ2-2; D remains ambiguous. The V end lost 1 base, the J end lost 8 bases, and 8 bases lay between the germline ends. Germline CDR1 and CDR2: PRHDT and FYEKMQ (reference sequence). This CDR3 region has 13 residues. The CDR3 region has the DNA TGTGCCAGCAGCTTAGAGTTCGAGGGGGAGCTGTTTTTT. Its protein is CASSLEFEGELFF. Combining the CDR3 with reference TRBV13 and TRBJ2-2 gives the whole variable domain AAGVIQSPRHLIKEKRETATLKCYPIPRHDTVYWYQQGPGQDPQFLISFYEKMQSDKGSIPDRFSAQQFSDYHSELNMSSLELGDSALYFCASSLEFEGELFFGEGSRLTVL.

The chain carries TRBV4-1 and TRBJ2-7; 7 bases match TRBD1. V dropped 4 bases and J dropped 2; count of bases not matched to a gene: 5. Germline CDR1 and CDR2: MGHRA and YSYEKL. The CDR3 totals 14 residues. This chain's CDR3 is CASSPSRGTYEQYF. CDR3 coding DNA: TGCGCCAGCAGCCCTTCCAGGGGGACCTACGAGCAGTACTTC.

In this sample, this clone turned up once. The V call is TRBV5-8, the J call TRBJ2-7, with D possibly matching TRBD2 (5 bases). This CDR3 is built from 15 residues. Germline assignment: CDR1 SGHTS and CDR2 YDEGEE. V gave up 2 bases and J gave up 2 bases, with 14 bases separating them. In nucleotides, the CDR3 is TGTGCCAGCAGCTTAGTGCGGACGGGGACCTACGAGCAGTACTTC. Translation gives CASSLVRTGTYEQYF.

The genes are TRBV5-4 and TRBJ2-2; 11 nucleotides line up with TRBD2. Germline V gene data show CDR1 as SGHNT and CDR2 as YYREEE (reference sequence). The CDR3 is 14 residues long. V was clipped by 2 bases and J by 6 bases; unmatched bases: 0. CDR3 nucleotides: TGTGCCAGCAGCTTACTAGCGGGAGCCGGGGAGCTGTTTTTT. Translating it yields CASSLLAGAGELFF.

This chain joins TRBV9 and TRBJ2-1; D is perhaps TRBD1 (5 bases). The V gene lost 2 bases and the J gene lost 2 bases, with 11 bases spanning the gap. There are 15 residues in the CDR3. Germline lookup yields CDR1 SGDLS and CDR2 YYNGEE. CDR3 protein: CASSVGRITYNEQFF. The DNA of the CDR3 is TGTGCCAGCAGCGTGGGGCGGATTACCTACAATGAGCAGTTCTTC.

This clone was detected once. This sequence joins TRBV29-1 and TRBJ1-2, with 10 bases that match TRBD1. V was pared by 3 bases and J by 4 bases, with 5 bases of the junction left unmatched. CDR1 is SQVTM and CDR2 is ANQGSEA in the germline V gene. The CDR3 loop spans 14 amino acids. CDR3 amino acids: CSVEGTGASYGYTF. CDR3 coding DNA: TGCAGCGTTGAGGGGACAGGGGCCTCCTATGGCTACACCTTC.

This sequence joins TRBV27 and TRBJ1-1, with D uncertain. CDR1 is MNHEY and CDR2 is SMNVEV in the germline V gene (reference sequence). This CDR3 contains 13 residues. The V end lost 5 bases, the J end lost 4 bases, and 11 bases lay between the germline ends. CDR3 DNA: TGTGCCAGCAGTGCAGGCCTTGGCACTGAAGCTTTCTTT. Encoded protein: CASSAGLGTEAFF.

The chain combines TRBV6-5 with TRBJ1-2; D not resolved. The CDR3 spans 10 residues. CDR1 MNHEY and CDR2 SVGAGI come from the germline V gene. The V end was cut by 5 bases, the J end by 9 bases, with 7 bases between. CDR3 residues: CASSADSYTF. DNA of the CDR3: TGTGCCAGCAGTGCCGACAGCTACACCTTC.

The V and J genes are TRBV19 and TRBJ1-3; D is possibly TRBD1 (5 bases). Per the germline V gene, CDR1 is LNHDA and CDR2 is SQIVND (reference sequence). The CDR3 covers 13 residues. CDR3 DNA: TGTGGAACAGGTCCTAACTCTGGAAACACCATATATTTT. Translating gives CGTGPNSGNTIYF. Full variable domain (outside the CDR3, taken from reference TRBV19 and TRBJ1-3): DGGITQSPKYLFRKEGQNVTLSCEQNLNHDAMYWYRQDPGQGLRLIYYSQIVNDFQKGDIAEGYSVSREKKESFPLTVTSAQKNPTAFYLCGTGPNSGNTIYFGEGSWLTVV.

This sequence joins TRBV18 and TRBJ1-2; a weak D match, TRBD1 (6 bases). The CDR3 has 14 residues. V lost 2 bases, J lost 8 bases, and 15 bases lay in between. In germline, CDR1 is KGHSH, CDR2 LQKENI. CDR3 protein: CASSPARGEAGYTF. In DNA, the CDR3 is TGTGCCAGCTCACCAGCCAGGGGAGAAGCGGGCTACACCTTC.

The chain couples TRBV11-1 to TRBJ2-7; D ambiguous. This CDR3 is 16 amino acids long. Trimming left V 2 bases short and J 0 bases short, with 14 bases between. In germline, CDR1 is SGHAT, CDR2 FQDESV (reference sequence). CDR3 protein: CASSLTSAYNSYEQYF. DNA for the CDR3: TGTGCCAGCAGCTTAACCAGCGCCTACAACTCCTACGAGCAGTACTTC.

This clone was counted a single time. This chain uses TRBV2 with TRBJ2-7, with 8 nucleotides matching TRBD2. Germline-derived CDR1 and CDR2 are SNHLY and FYNNEI. With V trimmed by 4 bases and J by 7 bases, 9 bases remained unmatched. The CDR3 contains 14 residues. The CDR3 nucleotides read TGTGCCAGCAGTGTCCGGGAGGGGGTTGGAGAGCAGTACTTC. Its translation: CASSVREGVGEQYF.

DNA of the CDR3: TGTGCCAGCAGGGGGGGGAGGGAGCAGTACTTC. Encoded protein: CASRGGREQYF. The chain recombines TRBV5-4 with TRBJ2-7; 7 bases match TRBD2. The germline V gene has CDR1 SGHNT and CDR2 YYREEE (reference sequence). V lost 5 bases and J lost 7; bases outside the gene matches: 3. The CDR3 is 11 amino acids.

The rearrangement uses TRBV9 and TRBJ2-3; 9 bases are shared with TRBD2. CDR3 length: 16 residues. With V trimmed by 2 bases and J by 2 bases, 6 bases remained unmatched. CDR1 and CDR2 (germline): SGDLS, YYNGEE. CDR3 sequence reads: CASSVGSSGITDTQYF. The CDR3 bases are TGTGCCAGCAGCGTGGGATCTAGCGGGATCACAGATACGCAGTATTTT.

The chain has TRBV6-4 and TRBJ2-2, with 10 bases aligning to TRBD2. Germline V gene data show CDR1 as MRHNA and CDR2 as SNTAGT. The ends lost 6 bases at V and 5 bases at J; junction bases unmatched: 0. The CDR3 runs to 13 residues. For the CDR3, the DNA is TGTGCCAGCAGACTAGCGGGGACCGGGGAGCTGTTTTTT. Translation gives CASRLAGTGELFF.

The V call is TRBV19, the J call TRBJ1-4; D unresolved. V lost 4 bases to trimming and J lost 0 bases, with 9 bases between them. The CDR3 length is 15 residues. Germline CDR1 reads LNHDA; CDR2 reads SQIVND (reference sequence). The CDR3 DNA is TGTGCCAGTAGTAGTGGCCCAGCAACTAATGAAAAACTGTTTTTT. As protein: CASSSGPATNEKLFF.

The chain couples TRBV6-5 to TRBJ2-3; D gene uncertain. The CDR3 loop spans 16 amino acids. Germline CDR1 MNHEY, CDR2 SVGAGI. The V gene lost 0 bases and the J gene lost 5 bases, with 15 bases spanning the gap. The CDR3 nucleotides read TGTGCCAGCAGTTACTCTCAGTACCAACCTTTAGATACGCAGTATTTT. It translates to CASSYSQYQPLDTQYF.

The chain joins TRBV6-5 to TRBJ2-2; D is unclear. The V end lost 2 bases, the J end lost 5 bases, and 12 bases lay between the germline ends. CDR3 length: 15 residues. Germline V gene lookup returns CDR1 MNHEY and CDR2 SVGAGI. In DNA, the CDR3 is TGTGCCAGCAGTTACCTTAGCCCGTTGACCGGGGAGCTGTTTTTT. It translates to CASSYLSPLTGELFF.

This clone has only one observation. This chain connects TRBV6-5 to TRBJ1-1, with D uncertain. Deletions cut 3 bases from V and 6 bases from J, with 11 bases between. Germline V gives CDR1 MNHEY, CDR2 SVGAGI. The CDR3 extends over 13 amino acids. CDR3 protein: CASSYSFAAEAFF. CDR3 DNA sequence: TGTGCCAGCAGTTATTCTTTCGCAGCTGAAGCTTTCTTT.

This clone was counted once. This chain joins TRBV4-2 and TRBJ2-1, with 10 positions matching TRBD2. Germline values: CDR1 LGHNA, CDR2 YNFKEQ. The length of the CDR3 is 16 residues. Trimming took 3 bases from V and 7 from J; bases not matched to a gene: 9. Here the CDR3 DNA reads TGTGCCAGCAGCCAGAACCTAGCGGGAGTCGGGAATGAGCAGTTCTTC. As protein: CASSQNLAGVGNEQFF.